These T cell receptor beta chains were read from a single sample in a study of T cells after yellow fever vaccination. In TCRdb, the 5' RACE reads were re-called with MiXCR into one record per CDR3 protein. The sample shows approximately 110,000 distinct CDR3 sequences, about 7.4% of them seen only once. Sequenced material: CD4+ T cells sorted from PBMCs, taken roughly 10 days after the first yellow fever vaccination. All receptors come from a man younger than 35 who received the YFV17D yellow fever vaccine. Each CDR3 is given with its conserved first and last residue. The order of the fields is J gene, clone size, D gene, V gene, CDR3 protein, CDR3 DNA. D genes are given only for firm matches. Some rows mark clone size as missing; the rest say once, few, many or name a class of expanded clone.

J: TRBJ2-5
size: once
D: -
V: TRBV4-1
CDR3: CASSQEHKGRETQYF
DNA: TGCGCCAGCAGCCAAGAGCATAAGGGCCGTGAGACCCAGTACTTC

J: TRBJ2-1
size: many
D: TRBD1
V: TRBV5-1
CDR3: CASSLAGQGNEQFF
DNA: TGCGCCAGCAGCTTGGCGGGACAGGGAAATGAGCAGTTCTTC

J: TRBJ2-3
size: many
D: -
V: TRBV5-1
CDR3: CASSPWVARRTDTQYF
DNA: TGCGCCAGCAGCCCCTGGGTAGCGCGGCGCACAGATACGCAGTATTTT

J: TRBJ1-2
size: -
D: -
V: TRBV4-3
CDR3: CASSHRGYGYTF
DNA: TGCGCCAGCAGCCATAGGGGCTATGGCTACACCTTC

J: TRBJ1-2
size: -
D: TRBD1
V: TRBV19
CDR3: CASSSQDRAYGYTF
DNA: TGTGCCAGTAGTTCACAAGACAGGGCCTATGGCTACACCTTC

J: TRBJ1-2
size: medium-sized
D: -
V: TRBV7-9
CDR3: CASSEQVYGYTF
DNA: TGTGCCAGCAGCGAACAAGTTTATGGCTACACCTTC

J: TRBJ2-3
size: many
D: -
V: TRBV6-5
CDR3: CASSYLMSADTQYF
DNA: TGTGCCAGCAGTTATCTTATGTCCGCAGATACGCAGTATTTT

J: TRBJ2-3
size: few
D: -
V: TRBV9
CDR3: CASSVGGSGGDTQYF
DNA: TGTGCCAGCAGCGTAGGAGGGAGTGGGGGAGATACGCAGTATTTT

J: TRBJ2-2
size: few
D: -
V: TRBV24-1
CDR3: CATSDARAGARTGELFF
DNA: TGTGCCACCAGTGACGCCCGGGCAGGGGCCAGGACCGGGGAGCTGTTTTTT

J: TRBJ2-5
size: many
D: -
V: TRBV5-1
CDR3: CASSFQLARETQYF
DNA: TGCGCCAGCAGCTTCCAACTAGCCCGAGAGACCCAGTACTTC

J: TRBJ1-4
size: -
D: -
V: TRBV2
CDR3: CASSEANEKLFF
DNA: TGTGCCAGCAGTGAGGCTAATGAAAAACTGTTTTTT

J: TRBJ2-2
size: many
D: -
V: TRBV20-1
CDR3: CSARGVSGQMNTGELFF
DNA: TGCAGTGCTAGAGGTGTTTCCGGGCAGATGAACACCGGGGAGCTGTTTTTT

J: TRBJ2-1
size: many
D: -
V: TRBV6-5
CDR3: CASSYSMRVVGRGQFF
DNA: TGTGCCAGCAGTTACTCGATGAGGGTGGTCGGGCGGGGGCAGTTCTTC

J: TRBJ1-1
size: many
D: -
V: TRBV24-1
CDR3: CATSNGGGTEAFF
DNA: TGTGCCACCAGCAACGGGGGAGGCACTGAAGCTTTCTTT

J: TRBJ1-2
size: many
D: -
V: TRBV6-5
CDR3: CASSYQASGSSGYTF
DNA: TGTGCCAGCAGTTACCAAGCATCCGGGTCGTCGGGCTACACCTTC

J: TRBJ2-5
size: many
D: TRBD2
V: TRBV5-1
CDR3: CASKGLAGGQETQYF
DNA: TGCGCCAGCAAGGGACTAGCGGGGGGCCAAGAGACCCAGTACTTC

J: TRBJ2-5
size: many
D: TRBD1
V: TRBV12-3/TRBV12-4
CDR3: CASTRDSGTQYF
DNA: TGTGCCAGCACCAGGGACAGTGGAACCCAGTACTTC

J: TRBJ2-2
size: -
D: TRBD2
V: TRBV20-1
CDR3: CSVSGPGLGNTGELFF
DNA: TGCAGTGTTAGCGGCCCGGGACTAGGCAACACCGGGGAGCTGTTTTTT

J: TRBJ2-7
size: few
D: -
V: TRBV19
CDR3: CASSIDRWSNEQYF
DNA: TGTGCCAGTAGTATAGATCGATGGAGCAACGAGCAGTACTTC

J: TRBJ1-1
size: -
D: TRBD1
V: TRBV7-9
CDR3: CASSSTGGAAFF
DNA: TGTGCCAGCAGCTCGACAGGGGGAGCGGCTTTCTTT

J: TRBJ1-5
size: many
D: -
V: TRBV25-1
CDR3: CASRRGAYSNQPQHF
DNA: TGTGCCAGCAGGCGGGGGGCCTATAGCAATCAGCCCCAGCATTTT

J: TRBJ2-1
size: many
D: -
V: TRBV29-1
CDR3: CSVVGPGLEQFF
DNA: TGCAGCGTTGTAGGCCCAGGGTTGGAGCAGTTCTTC

J: TRBJ1-2
size: many
D: -
V: TRBV28
CDR3: CASSFHNKEGGYTF
DNA: TGTGCCAGCAGTTTCCACAATAAGGAGGGTGGCTACACCTTC

J: TRBJ2-1
size: many
D: -
V: TRBV20-1
CDR3: CLPRGGNNEQFF
DNA: TGCCTCCCGAGGGGGGGGAACAATGAGCAGTTCTTC

J: TRBJ2-7
size: many
D: -
V: TRBV5-6
CDR3: CASSWDSYEQYF
DNA: TGTGCCAGCAGCTGGGACTCCTACGAGCAGTACTTC

J: TRBJ2-7
size: -
D: TRBD1
V: TRBV10-3
CDR3: CGISVGIGTGAYEQYF
DNA: TGTGGCATCAGTGTTGGAATAGGGACAGGGGCCTACGAGCAGTACTTC

J: TRBJ2-7
size: many
D: -
V: TRBV5-1
CDR3: CASSNPGGNEQYF
DNA: TGCGCCAGCAGCAACCCCGGTGGGAACGAGCAGTACTTC

J: TRBJ2-5
size: many
D: -
V: TRBV5-1
CDR3: CATSGGTTSSTQYF
DNA: TGCGCCACCTCAGGGGGGACTACCTCGTCGACCCAGTACTTC

J: TRBJ1-4
size: many
D: -
V: TRBV7-9
CDR3: CASSRTLAGTNEKLFF
DNA: TGTGCCAGCAGCAGGACTTTAGCGGGAACTAATGAAAAACTGTTTTTT

J: TRBJ2-2
size: many
D: TRBD1
V: TRBV7-2
CDR3: CASSLFQDLLLPGQVNTGELFF
DNA: TGTGCCAGCAGCTTATTCCAAGACCTTCTCTTACCGGGACAGGTGAACACCGGGGAGCTGTTTTTT

J: TRBJ1-4
size: many
D: -
V: TRBV4-2
CDR3: CASSQDLEKLFF
DNA: TGTGCCAGCAGCCAAGATTTGGAAAAACTGTTTTTT

J: TRBJ1-2
size: many
D: -
V: TRBV4-3
CDR3: CASSQEFGGRYGYTF
DNA: TGCGCCAGCAGCCAAGAATTCGGCGGACGCTATGGCTACACCTTC

J: TRBJ2-5
size: -
D: TRBD2
V: TRBV5-1
CDR3: CASSLGTSGGAKETQYF
DNA: TGCGCCAGCAGCCTGGGGACTAGCGGGGGGGCCAAGGAGACCCAGTACTTC

J: TRBJ2-7
size: many
D: -
V: TRBV10-3
CDR3: CAIGQSSYEQYF
DNA: TGTGCCATAGGACAGAGCTCCTACGAGCAGTACTTC

J: TRBJ1-2
size: many
D: -
V: TRBV7-9
CDR3: CASSLVGSAMGYTF
DNA: TGTGCCAGCAGCTTAGTGGGAAGCGCTATGGGCTACACCTTC

J: TRBJ2-1
size: many
D: -
V: TRBV4-3
CDR3: CASSQDFRAREDEQFF
DNA: TGCGCCAGCAGCCAAGATTTTAGGGCCCGTGAGGATGAGCAGTTCTTC

J: TRBJ2-7
size: -
D: TRBD2
V: TRBV7-9
CDR3: CASSAPAGVGEQYF
DNA: TGTGCCAGCAGCGCCCCAGCGGGGGTCGGCGAGCAGTACTTC

J: TRBJ2-1
size: many
D: -
V: TRBV5-1
CDR3: CASSSTMTANEQFF
DNA: TGCGCCAGCAGCTCGACCATGACTGCTAATGAGCAGTTCTTC

J: TRBJ2-5
size: many
D: TRBD1
V: TRBV5-6
CDR3: CASSLKGQGIVETQYF
DNA: TGTGCCAGCAGCTTGAAGGGACAGGGGATCGTGGAGACCCAGTACTTC

J: TRBJ1-4
size: few
D: -
V: TRBV20-1
CDR3: CSAPQRRSNEKLFF
DNA: TGCAGTGCCCCGCAAAGACGGAGTAATGAAAAACTGTTTTTT